A selection of T cell receptor beta chains follows, all from one sample in a study of blood T cell repertoires in COVID-19. Assay used: immunoSEQ multiplex PCR; TCRdb lists only in-frame clones, some missing. Of about 68,000 clones in the sample, 80% to 90% are singletons; the top ten hold roughly 2.3%. The sample comprised peripheral blood. Receptors originate from a human donor in a cohort sampled during active COVID-19. Each CDR3 is given with its conserved first and last residue. The D gene is left open where the match is weak. Not every row has a clone size; where given, it reads once, few, many or a size class.

j_call | v_call | clone_size | d_call | cdr3_nt | cdr3_aa
TRBJ2-2 | TRBV5-4 | few | . | TGTGCCAGCAGCGATGGGGGGTTTACCGGGGAGCTGTTTTTT | CASSDGGFTGELFF
TRBJ2-5 | TRBV11-2 | . | TRBD2 | TGTGCCAGCAGCTTAGGGACTAGCGGGGGGGTGGAGACCCAGTACTTC | CASSLGTSGGVETQYF
TRBJ1-6 | TRBV5-1 | few | . | TGCGCCAGCAGCTTGGAGGGACAAAATTCACCCCTCCACTTT | CASSLEGQNSPLHF
TRBJ2-4 | TRBV19 | . | TRBD1 | TGTGCCAGTAGTTCAAGACAGGGCGGAGACATTCAGTACTTC | CASSSRQGGDIQYF
TRBJ1-4 | TRBV9 | . | . | TGTGCCAGCAGCTCAACAGGGCAGACTAATGAAAAACTGTTTTTT | CASSSTGQTNEKLFF
TRBJ1-2 | TRBV6-1 | . | . | TGTGCCAGCAGTGAAGCGTTCCGTGGAGGCGGCTATGGCTACACCTTC | CASSEAFRGGGYGYTF
TRBJ1-1 | TRBV30 | . | . | TGTGCCTGGAAAGAGATTGTTGAAGCTTTCTTT | CAWKEIVEAFF
TRBJ2-1 | TRBV5-1 | . | TRBD2 | TGCGCCAGCAGCTTGGAGACTAGCGGGAGTTATTACAATGAGCAGTTCTTC | CASSLETSGSYYNEQFF
TRBJ2-7 | TRBV7-9 | . | . | TGTGCCAGCGACGAACAGGGTAACGAGCAGTACTTC | CASDEQGNEQYF
TRBJ2-3 | TRBV19 | . | TRBD2 | TGTGCCAGTAGGCCTACCCCCTTTTGGCGGGAGATGAGAAATACGCAGTATTTT | CASRPTPFWREMRNTQYF
TRBJ2-7 | TRBV3-1/TRBV3-2 | . | . | TGTGCCAGCAGCCAAGATTCGATACGGGGGCAGTACTTC | CASSQDSIRGQYF
TRBJ2-1 | TRBV11-2 | . | . | TGTGCCAGCAGCATCTATAGCTCCAATGAGCAGTTCTTC | CASSIYSSNEQFF
TRBJ2-7 | TRBV28 | once | TRBD1 | TGTGCCAGCATGGGACAGGGGAGCGACGAGCAGTACTTC | CASMGQGSDEQYF
TRBJ2-2 | TRBV5-8 | . | TRBD1 | TGTGCCAGCAGAACGGGACAGTCGAACACCGGGGAGCTGTTTTTT | CASRTGQSNTGELFF
TRBJ2-2 | TRBV7-2 | . | . | TGTGCCAGCAGCTTATCTTCCTTCCCCCTTCCCGGGGAGCTGTTTTTT | CASSLSSFPLPGELFF
TRBJ2-5 | TRBV7-6 | . | TRBD2 | TGTGCCAGCAGCTTAGGACTAGCGGGGGAGTTGGAGACCCAGTACTTC | CASSLGLAGELETQYF
TRBJ2-3 | TRBV24-1 | . | . | TGTGCCACCAGGGGCACCGAAAGCACAGATACGCAGTATTTT | CATRGTESTDTQYF
TRBJ1-5 | TRBV7-2 | . | TRBD1 | TGTGCCAGCAGCCCCCGCAGTGGGACAGGGTTGGTTCAGCCCCAGCATTTT | CASSPRSGTGLVQPQHF
TRBJ2-1 | TRBV25-1 | . | TRBD1 | TGTGCCAGCAGGATAGGACAGGGGATTTACAATGAGCAGTTCTTC | CASRIGQGIYNEQFF
TRBJ2-3 | TRBV4-2 | once | . | TGTGCCAGCAGCCAAGGGCGGATTGGGGGGTGGTCCACAGATACGCAGTATTTT | CASSQGRIGGWSTDTQYF
TRBJ2-7 | TRBV7-2 | once | TRBD2 | TGTGCCAGCAGCTTACAGGGACTAGGGAACTCCTACGAGCAGTACTTC | CASSLQGLGNSYEQYF
TRBJ2-7 | TRBV6-5 | . | TRBD2 | TGTGCCAGCACGGCTGGCGGGGGAAACTCCTACGAGCAGTACTTC | CASTAGGGNSYEQYF
TRBJ1-1 | TRBV18 | . | . | TGTGCCAGCTCACCGGGTCAGGGGAACACTGAAGCTTTCTTT | CASSPGQGNTEAFF
TRBJ2-7 | TRBV11-2 | . | . | TGTGCCAGCAGCTCTCTACGGCATAGGACAACGACCTACGAGCAGTACTTC | CASSSLRHRTTTYEQYF
TRBJ1-2 | TRBV3-1/TRBV3-2 | . | . | TGTGCCAGCAGCCAAGGGACAGAGAGAGGCTACACCTTC | CASSQGTERGYTF
TRBJ1-5 | TRBV19 | . | TRBD1 | TGTGCCAGTAGTTGGGACAGGGGGCGCGGGCAGCCCCAGCATTTT | CASSWDRGRGQPQHF
TRBJ2-2 | TRBV9 | few | TRBD2 | TGTGCCAGCAGCGGACTCCTCGGGGGACTAGCGGGTCCGAACACCGGGGAGCTGTTTTTT | CASSGLLGGLAGPNTGELFF
TRBJ1-1 | TRBV24-1 | once | . | TGTGCCACCAGTGATTTGGGGCACACTGAAGCTTTCTTT | CATSDLGHTEAFF
TRBJ1-6 | TRBV20-1 | . | . | TGCAGTGCTAGCACCCAGTTTAGGAGACTCTTT | CSASTQFRRLF
TRBJ1-4 | TRBV28 | . | . | TGTGCCAGCAGCTTGGACAGCGATGAAAAACTGTTTTTT | CASSLDSDEKLFF
TRBJ1-1 | TRBV12-3/TRBV12-4 | . | . | TGTGCCAGCAGTTTCCGCGGGAACACTGAAGCTTTCTTT | CASSFRGNTEAFF
TRBJ2-1 | TRBV2 | . | TRBD2 | TGTGCCAGCAGCCCCGGGGGTAGCGGGAGAATTGGTGAGCAGTTCTTC | CASSPGGSGRIGEQFF
TRBJ1-1 | TRBV5-6 | . | . | TGTGCCAGCAGCTTGTTGGGACATGGGATGAACACTGAAGCTTTCTTT | CASSLLGHGMNTEAFF
TRBJ2-7 | TRBV12-2 | . | . | TGTGCAAGTCGACTCCGGGACACGGCGAGATACGAGCAGTACTTC | CASRLRDTARYEQYF
TRBJ2-2 | TRBV24-1 | once | . | TGTGCCACCAGTGCGGACACCGGGGAGCTGTTTTTT | CATSADTGELFF
TRBJ2-1 | TRBV7-3 | . | TRBD2 | TGTGCCAGCAGCTCAGCTAGCGGCCCGTACAATGAGCAGTTCTTC | CASSSASGPYNEQFF
TRBJ2-7 | TRBV6-5 | . | . | TGTGCCAGCAAAAGGACAGCCATGTTCGAGCAGTACTTC | CASKRTAMFEQYF
TRBJ1-1 | TRBV5-1 | . | . | TGCGCCAGCAGCTTGGTGTTCGGGGGATTGAACACTGAAGCTTTCTTT | CASSLVFGGLNTEAFF
TRBJ1-2 | TRBV14 | . | TRBD1 | TGTGCCAGCAGCCAAGTATTTTTGGGACAGGGGCATGGCTACACCTTC | CASSQVFLGQGHGYTF
TRBJ2-5 | TRBV6-1 | . | TRBD1 | TGTGCCAGCAGTGAACGGGGACAGACTGGCCAAGAGACCCAGTACTTC | CASSERGQTGQETQYF
TRBJ2-7 | TRBV9 | . | TRBD1 | TGTGCCAGCAGCGCGGGACAGGGGGGCTACGAGCAGTACTTC | CASSAGQGGYEQYF
TRBJ1-2 | TRBV6-6 | . | TRBD1 | TGTGCCAGCAGTAAGGGACAGCCCTATGGCTACACCTTC | CASSKGQPYGYTF
TRBJ1-2 | TRBV2 | . | . | TGTGCCAGACCTCAGGGGAATGGCTACACCTTC | CARPQGNGYTF
TRBJ2-7 | TRBV6-1 | . | TRBD1 | TGTGCCAGCAGTGAGTGGGGACAGAATCGAGCTGAGTACTTC | CASSEWGQNRAEYF
TRBJ2-2 | TRBV11-2 | . | . | TGTGCCAGCAGCTGGTTCGGTGGCGGGGTTAACACCGGGGAGCTGTTTTTT | CASSWFGGGVNTGELFF
TRBJ2-3 | TRBV20-1 | . | TRBD2 | TGCAGTGCCCGGGGGGGAGATACGCAGTATTTT | CSARGGDTQYF
TRBJ2-1 | TRBV5-1 | . | TRBD2 | TGCGCCAGCAGCTACCCCCGGACTAGCGGGAGCAATGAGCAGTTCTTC | CASSYPRTSGSNEQFF
TRBJ1-2 | TRBV6-2/TRBV6-3 | medium-sized | TRBD1 | TGTGCCAGCAGTTCCTTAGGACAGGGGAGGAGTGGCTACACCTTC | CASSSLGQGRSGYTF